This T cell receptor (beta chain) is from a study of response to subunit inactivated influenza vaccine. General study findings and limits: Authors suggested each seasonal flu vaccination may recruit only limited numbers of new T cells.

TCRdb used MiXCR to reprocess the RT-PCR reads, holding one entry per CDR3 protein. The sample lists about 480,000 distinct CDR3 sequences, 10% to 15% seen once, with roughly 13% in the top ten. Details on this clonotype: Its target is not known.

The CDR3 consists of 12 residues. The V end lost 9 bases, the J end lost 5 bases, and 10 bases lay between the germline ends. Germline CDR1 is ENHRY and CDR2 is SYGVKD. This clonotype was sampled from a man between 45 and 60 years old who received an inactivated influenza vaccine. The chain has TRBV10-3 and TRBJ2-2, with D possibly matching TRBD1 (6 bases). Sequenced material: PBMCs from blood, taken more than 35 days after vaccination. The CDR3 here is CAIRTETGELFF. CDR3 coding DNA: TGTGCCATAAGGACAGAAACCGGGGAGCTGTTTTTT.